This T cell receptor beta chain came from a study of T cells in Graves' hyperthyroidism and ophthalmopathy. The CDR3 regions of TCR beta were amplified from RNA transcripts. The HTBI set primed first-round TCR CDR3 RT-PCR. TCRdb re-analysed the multiplex PCR reads in MiXCR, keeping a single row per CDR3 protein. The sample has 620,000 or so distinct CDR3 sequences, approximately 15% seen once. Findings and caveats of the study: In blood, most of the thyroid clonotypes expanded above 0.001 were also present.

Lactation, pregnancy, other autoimmune disease or uncontrolled infection led to exclusion of patients. In making diagnoses, clinical symptoms, serum thyroxine and TRAb, thyroid ultrasound and orbital computed tomography were all used. With regard to this clonotype: The antigen remains undetermined.

Between the trimmed V and J ends, which lost 5 bases and 2 bases, there was a span of 17 bases. The CDR3 covers 16 residues. CDR1 is SEHNR, CDR2 FQNEAQ, per germline (reference sequence). The specimen sequenced was blood. The TCR sequence derives from a woman between 45 and 65 years old with Graves' ophthalmopathy. This chain uses TRBV7-9 with TRBJ2-3; D is perhaps TRBD1 (6 bases). The CDR3 coding sequence is TGTGCCAGCAGCCCGAACAACAGGGCCCTCACAGATACGCAGTATTTT. Amino acid sequence: CASSPNNRALTDTQYF.